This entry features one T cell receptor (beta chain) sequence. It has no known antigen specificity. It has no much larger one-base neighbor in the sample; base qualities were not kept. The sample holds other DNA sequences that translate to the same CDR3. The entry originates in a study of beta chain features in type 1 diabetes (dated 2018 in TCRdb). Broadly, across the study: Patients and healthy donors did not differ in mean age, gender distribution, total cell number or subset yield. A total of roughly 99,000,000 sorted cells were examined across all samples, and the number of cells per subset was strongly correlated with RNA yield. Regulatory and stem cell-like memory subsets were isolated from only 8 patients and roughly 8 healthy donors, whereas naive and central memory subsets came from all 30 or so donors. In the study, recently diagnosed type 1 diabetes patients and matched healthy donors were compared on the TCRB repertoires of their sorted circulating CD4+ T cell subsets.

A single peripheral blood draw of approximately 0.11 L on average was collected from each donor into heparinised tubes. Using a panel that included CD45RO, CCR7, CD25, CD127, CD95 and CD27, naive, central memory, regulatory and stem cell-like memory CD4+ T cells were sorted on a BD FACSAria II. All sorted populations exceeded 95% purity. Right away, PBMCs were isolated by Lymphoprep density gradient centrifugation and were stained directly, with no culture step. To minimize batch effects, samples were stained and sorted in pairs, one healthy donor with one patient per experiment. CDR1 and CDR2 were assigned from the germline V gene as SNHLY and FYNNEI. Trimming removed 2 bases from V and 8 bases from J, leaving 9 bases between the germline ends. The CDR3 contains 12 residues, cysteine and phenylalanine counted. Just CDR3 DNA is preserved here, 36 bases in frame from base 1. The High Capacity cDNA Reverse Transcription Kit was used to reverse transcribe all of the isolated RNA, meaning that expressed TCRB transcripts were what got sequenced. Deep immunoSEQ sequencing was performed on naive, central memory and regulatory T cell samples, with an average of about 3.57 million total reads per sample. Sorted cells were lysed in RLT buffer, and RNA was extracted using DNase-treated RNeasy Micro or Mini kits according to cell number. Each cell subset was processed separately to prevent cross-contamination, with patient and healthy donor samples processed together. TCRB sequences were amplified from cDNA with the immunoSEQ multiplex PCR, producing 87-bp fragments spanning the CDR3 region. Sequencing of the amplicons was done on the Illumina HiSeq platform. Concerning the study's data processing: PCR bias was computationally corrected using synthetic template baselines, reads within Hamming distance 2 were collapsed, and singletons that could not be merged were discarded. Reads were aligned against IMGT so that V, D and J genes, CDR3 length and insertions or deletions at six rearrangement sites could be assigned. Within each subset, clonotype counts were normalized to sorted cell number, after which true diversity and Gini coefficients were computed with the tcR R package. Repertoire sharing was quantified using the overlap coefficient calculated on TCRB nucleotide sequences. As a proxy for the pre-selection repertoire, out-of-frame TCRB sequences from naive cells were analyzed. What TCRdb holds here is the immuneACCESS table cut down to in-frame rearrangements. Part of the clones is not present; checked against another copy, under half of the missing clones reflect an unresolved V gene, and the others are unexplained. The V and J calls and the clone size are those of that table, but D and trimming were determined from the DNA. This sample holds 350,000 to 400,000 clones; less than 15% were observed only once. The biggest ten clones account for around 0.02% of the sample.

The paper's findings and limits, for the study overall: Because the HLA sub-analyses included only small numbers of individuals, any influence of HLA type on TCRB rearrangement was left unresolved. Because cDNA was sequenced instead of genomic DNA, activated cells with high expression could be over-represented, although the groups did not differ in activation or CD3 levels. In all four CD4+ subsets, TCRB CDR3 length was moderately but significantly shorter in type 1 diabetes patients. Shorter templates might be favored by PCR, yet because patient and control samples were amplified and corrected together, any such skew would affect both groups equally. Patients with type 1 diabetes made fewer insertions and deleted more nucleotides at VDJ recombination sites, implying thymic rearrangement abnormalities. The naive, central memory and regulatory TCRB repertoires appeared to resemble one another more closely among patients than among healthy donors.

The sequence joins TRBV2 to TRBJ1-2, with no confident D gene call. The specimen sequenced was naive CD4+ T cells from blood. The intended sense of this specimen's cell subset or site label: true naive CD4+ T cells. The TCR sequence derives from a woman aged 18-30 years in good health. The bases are TGTGCCAGCAGTGAAACGGGTTACGGCTACACCTTC. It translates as CASSETGYGYTF.